This T cell receptor beta chain was obtained from a study of T cell responses to AZD1222 COVID-19 vaccine (dated by TCRdb to the early 2020s). General notes on the study: AZD1222 recipients whose second dose came at about 4 weeks and those whose second dose came at about 12 weeks were combined into one group, since spike-specific TCR depth and breadth did not differ between the two schedules. A total of 233 trial participants underwent TCR sequencing, of whom approximately 210 received two doses of AZD1222 and about 25 received two doses of the MenACWY control vaccine. Trial participants were enrolled into age subgroups of 18-55, 56-69 and 70-plus years, which contained around 150, 28 and 57 TCR-sequenced participants, respectively.

V drops 5 bases and J drops 7 bases, leaving 15 bases in between. The CDR3 spans 15 residues, from the cysteine through the phenylalanine. Kept here is only the CDR3 DNA, which spans 45 bases and is read in frame from base 1. Taken from the germline V gene, the CDR1 and CDR2 loops are SGHDN and FVKESK. On the study overall, not on this receptor specifically: Reportedly, close to half of the unique spike-specific TCRs recognized epitopes lying outside the regions that are mutated in the B.1.351 and B.1.1.7 variants. CD4 TCRs associated with the vaccine covered the entire spike protein, and the dominant responses were in regions 160-218 and 743-854. Spike-specific TCR breadth and depth rose significantly after two AZD1222 doses compared with day 0 and with MenACWY recipients. No day 14 peak-response samples were available, so repertoires were characterized only after the peak T cell response. The 56-69-year group was small, and its depth increase did not reach significance, likely because of low power. Only a handful of AZD1222 recipients were SARS-CoV-2 seropositive at baseline, limiting conclusions about previously exposed vaccinees. Participants were mostly white British and included more females than males, and it was suggested by the authors that clonal diversity may have been underestimated.

The time point label for this specimen denotes: baseline before first vaccination. Vaccinee samples were obtained from the UK trials COV001 and COV002, which included a single-blind randomized controlled phase 2/3 trial of AZD1222 (ChAdOx1 nCoV-19) in healthy adults. For TCRbeta chain sequencing, PBMC samples from trial participants were taken at day 0 and at day 28 after the second dose. On this clone: Its antigen is still unknown. Base qualities are not recorded, but no much larger clone differs from it by a single base.

The CDR3 regions of human TCRbeta chains were analyzed by immunosequencing. In the paper's pipeline: Repertoire TCRs were checked for matches against a reference library of SARS-CoV-2-specific TCRs that had been generated using the MIRA antigen-specificity platform. Breadth meant the fraction of unique TCRs that were SARS-CoV-2-associated, whereas depth meant the fraction of total T cells that were SARS-CoV-2-associated. Using the MIRA data, each spike-specific TCR was assigned both to the spike region to which the TCR was reactive and to a CD4 or CD8 class. Log10-transformed breadth and depth values were compared by one-way ANOVA with Sidak's multiple comparisons tests. Not all clones reach the TCRdb copy of this immuneACCESS table, which keeps in-frame sequences only. Checked studies attribute under half of the gap to unresolved V genes and leave the rest unexplained. That table furnishes V, J and clone size, whereas the DNA furnished D and trimming. The sample records fewer than 200,000 clones, about 87% of which are singletons. The ten biggest clones cover 5% to 7% of the sample.

This receptor was identified in an adult in good health. The chain joins TRBV14 to TRBJ1-6; possibly the D gene is TRBD1, per 5 matching bases. The input for sequencing was peripheral blood, taken on day 0 of AZD1222 vaccination. This receptor carries the CDR3 CASSFDSLSNSPLHF. The nucleotides are TGTGCCAGCAGCTTCGACAGCCTGTCCAATTCACCCCTCCACTTT.